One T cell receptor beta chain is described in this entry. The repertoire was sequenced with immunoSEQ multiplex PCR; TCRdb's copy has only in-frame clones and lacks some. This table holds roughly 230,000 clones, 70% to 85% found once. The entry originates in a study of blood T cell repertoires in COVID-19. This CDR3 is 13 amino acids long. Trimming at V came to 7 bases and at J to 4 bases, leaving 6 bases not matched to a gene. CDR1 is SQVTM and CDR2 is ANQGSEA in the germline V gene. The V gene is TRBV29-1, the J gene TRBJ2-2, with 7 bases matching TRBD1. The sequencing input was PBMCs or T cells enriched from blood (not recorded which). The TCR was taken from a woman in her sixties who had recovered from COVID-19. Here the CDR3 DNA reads TGCAGCGGAGGACAGGAACCCACCGGGGAGCTGTTTTTT. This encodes CSGGQEPTGELFF.